The 21 T cell receptor beta chains in this list originate from one sample, sequenced in a study of vaccination and CD4 T cells after COVID-19. As for treatment: approximately nine-day PBMC culture with coronavirus spike peptide pools or control peptides (ViraFEST assay). With the Oncomine TCR Beta short-read assay, DNA from cultured CD4+ T cells was sequenced. MiXCR was run by TCRdb on the PCR reads, yielding one entry per CDR3 protein. The sample shows about 23,000 distinct CDR3 sequences, approximately 59% of them seen only once. The antigens these receptors bind are not known. The material sequenced was CD4+ T cells from blood, cultured in vitro. The receptors stem from a human donor who had recovered from COVID-19.

The chain employs TRBV7-3 and TRBJ2-3; perhaps TRBD2 as D (5 bases). The CDR3 spans 15 residues. The V gene's germline CDR1 is SGHTA and CDR2 FQGTGA. The V and J ends lost 5 bases and 3 bases respectively, with 15 bases between them. The CDR3 reads CASSATIGMTDTQYF. For the CDR3, the DNA is TGTGCCAGCAGCGCGACTATCGGGATGACAGATACGCAGTATTTT. The whole variable domain, remainder taken from reference TRBV7-3 and TRBJ2-3, is GAGVSQTPSNKVTEKGKYVELRCDPISGHTALYWYRQSLGQGPEFLIYFQGTGAADDSGLPNDRFFAVRPEGSVSTLKIQRTERGDSAVYLCASSATIGMTDTQYFGPGTRLTVL.

The J gene is TRBJ2-7, the V gene TRBV7-2; D may be TRBD2 (6 bases). CDR1 is SGHTA, CDR2 FQGNSA, per germline. The CDR3 consists of 14 residues. Trimming left V 5 bases short and J 5 bases short, with 16 bases between. For the CDR3, the DNA is TGTGCCAGCAGCCCCGACCGGGGAGGCCACGAGCAGTACTTC. Protein product: CASSPDRGGHEQYF.

There are a few counts of this clonotype. The chain has TRBV6-5 and TRBJ1-2; D may be TRBD1 (6 bases). Looked up from germline, CDR1 is MNHEY and CDR2 is SVGAGI. Between the trimmed V and J ends, which lost 2 bases and 7 bases, there was a span of 17 bases. CDR3 length equals 15 residues. The CDR3 protein is CASSYTPGALSGYTF. Here the CDR3 DNA reads TGTGCCAGCAGTTACACCCCAGGGGCGTTGAGTGGCTACACCTTC.

This clonotype was counted only a few times. The rearrangement links TRBV20-1 to TRBJ2-3; 9 bases fit TRBD2. The CDR3 runs 16 residues. Unmatched junction bases numbered 7, after V lost 0 bases and J lost 3 bases. CDR1 is DFQATT, CDR2 SNEGSKA, per germline (reference sequence). The CDR3 coding sequence is TGCAGTGCTAGAGATCAGGCTAGCGGGGAAACAGATACGCAGTATTTT. It yields the protein CSARDQASGETDTQYF.

This clonotype was seen more than once but under ten times. This chain uses TRBV2 with TRBJ1-5; D ambiguous. The CDR3 totals 18 residues. The germline gives CDR1 SNHLY, CDR2 FYNNEI. Trimming left V 5 bases short and J 5 bases short, with 25 bases between. The CDR3 DNA follows: TGTGCCAGCAGTCATTTCTTAGCGGCAGTCCTGAACGATCAGCCCCAGCATTTT. The encoded protein is CASSHFLAAVLNDQPQHF.

The chain has TRBV6-1 and TRBJ2-7; D remains ambiguous. The V end was cut by 1 base, the J end by 7 bases, with 5 bases between. Germline V gives CDR1 MNHNS, CDR2 SASEGT. CDR3 size: 11 residues. The CDR3 sequence is CASSEEGEQYF. DNA for the CDR3: TGTGCCAGCAGTGAAGAGGGTGAGCAGTACTTC.

The rearrangement uses TRBV2 and TRBJ2-7; TRBD2 is a possible D gene (5 bases). Trimming left V 10 bases short and J 7 bases short, with 20 bases between. The CDR3 spans 13 residues. In germline, CDR1 is SNHLY, CDR2 FYNNEI. The CDR3 loop is CATKGGGPREQYF. The CDR3 DNA reads TGTGCCACCAAAGGCGGAGGTCCCCGGGAGCAGTACTTC.

V gene TRBV4-1 combines with J gene TRBJ2-5; D not certain. CDR1 and CDR2 (germline): MGHRA, YSYEKL. The CDR3 totals 15 residues. V shed 0 bases and J shed 4 bases, with 12 bases lying between them. The CDR3 nucleotides are TGCGCCAGCAGCCAAGAGTCAGGCACGGGAGAGACCCAGTACTTC. Amino acid sequence: CASSQESGTGETQYF.

The chain employs TRBV7-9 and TRBJ1-1; D unresolved. Germline V gives CDR1 SEHNR, CDR2 FQNEAQ (reference sequence). V was cut by 5 bases and J by 3 bases, with 19 bases left in between. This CDR3 region has 16 residues. In DNA form, the CDR3 reads TGTGCCAGCAGCCAGTTCTCATGGCCAGCGTACACTGAAGCTTTCTTT. Amino acids: CASSQFSWPAYTEAFF.

This clonotype was observed a few times. This rearrangement joins TRBV24-1 to TRBJ2-5; TRBD1 aligns across 8 bases. The germline V gene encodes CDR1 KGHDR and CDR2 SFDVKD. V was pared by 3 bases and J by 4 bases, with 3 bases of the junction left unmatched. This CDR3 has 14 residues. The CDR3 nucleotides are TGTGCCACCAGTGATCCTACAGGGGGAGAGACCCAGTACTTC. Its translation is CATSDPTGGETQYF.

V is TRBV6-1 and J is TRBJ1-2, with D possibly TRBD1 on 6 matching bases. V lost 8 bases, J lost 4 bases, and 17 bases lay in between. The CDR3 is 14 amino acids. The germline V gene encodes CDR1 MNHNS and CDR2 SASEGT. CDR3 in DNA: TGTGCCAGCGCTTTGGACAGAACCCCCTATGGCTACACCTTC. It translates to CASALDRTPYGYTF.

The J gene is TRBJ1-2, the V gene TRBV20-1; no firm D call. The V end was cut by 3 bases, the J end by 0 bases, with 5 bases between. The CDR3 spans 12 residues. Germline V gene data show CDR1 as DFQATT and CDR2 as SNEGSKA (reference sequence). The CDR3 protein is CSASGTNYGYTF. In DNA, the CDR3 is TGCAGTGCTAGTGGGACTAACTATGGCTACACCTTC.

This clonotype has just a few counts. The J gene is TRBJ1-1, the V gene TRBV7-2; possible D gene TRBD1, 6 bases. Trimming removed 6 bases at V and 1 base at J, with 12 bases between. CDR1 is SGHTA, CDR2 FQGNSA, per germline. The CDR3 contains 14 residues. The CDR3 loop reads CASRAGASNTEAFF. For the CDR3, the DNA is TGTGCCAGCAGGGCGGGGGCATCGAACACTGAAGCTTTCTTT. The variable domain in full, completed from reference TRBV7-2 and TRBJ1-1, reads GAGVSQSPSNKVTEKGKDVELRCDPISGHTALYWYRQSLGQGLEFLIYFQGNSAPDKSGLPSDRFSAERTGGSVSTLTIQRTQQEDSAVYLCASRAGASNTEAFFGQGTRLTVV.

The rearrangement uses TRBV30 and TRBJ1-2, with D possibly matching TRBD1 (5 bases). The germline CDR1 and CDR2 sequences are GTSNPN and SVGIG (reference sequence). Trimming pared 3 bases from V and 7 bases from J, leaving 15 bases between. The CDR3 sequence is 13 residues long. The DNA of the CDR3 is TGTGCCTGGAGCGATTACCGGGACCGTGGCTACACCTTC. As protein: CAWSDYRDRGYTF.

The rearrangement links TRBV7-3 to TRBJ2-3; 7 bases are shared with TRBD1. Unmatched junction bases numbered 8, after V lost 1 base and J lost 4 bases. The length of the CDR3 is 16 residues. Germline V gene data show CDR1 as SGHTA and CDR2 as FQGTGA. The DNA for the CDR3 is TGTGCCAGCAGCTTAAGTTCATCAGGGGGACCAGATACGCAGTATTTT. Translating it yields CASSLSSSGGPDTQYF.

This clonotype was counted only a few times. V usage is TRBV29-1 and J usage is TRBJ1-1, with TRBD1 identical over 9 bases. This CDR3 region has 11 residues. Germline V gene lookup returns CDR1 SQVTM and CDR2 ANQGSEA. The junction had 5 bases not matched to a gene; V was cut back by 4 bases and J by 11 bases. Here the CDR3 reads CSVGQGGTAFF. CDR3 bases: TGCAGCGTTGGACAGGGGGGGACCGCTTTCTTT.

The chain links TRBV7-9 to TRBJ1-3; 8 bases match TRBD1. V gave up 5 bases and J gave up 3 bases; unmatched junction bases: 9. Germline CDR1 SEHNR, CDR2 FQNEAQ (reference sequence). The CDR3 is 16 residues long. CDR3 nucleotides: TGTGCCAGCAGCCTCGACAGGGGTGGGGTTGGAAACACCATATATTTT. Protein product: CASSLDRGGVGNTIYF. The variable domain in full, completed from reference TRBV7-9 and TRBJ1-3, reads DTGVSQNPRHKITKRGQNVTFRCDPISEHNRLYWYRQTLGQGPEFLTYFQNEAQLEKSRLLSDRFSAERPKGSFSTLEIQRTEQGDSAMYLCASSLDRGGVGNTIYFGEGSWLTVV.

The chain combines TRBV7-2 with TRBJ2-3; tentative D call: TRBD2 (5 bases). The CDR3 is made up of 14 amino acids. Between the trimmed V and J ends, which lost 1 base and 2 bases, there was a span of 7 bases. CDR1 is SGHTA and CDR2 is FQGNSA in the germline V gene. The DNA for the CDR3 is TGTGCCAGCAGCTTAGGTCTAGCCACAGATACGCAGTATTTT. Amino acids: CASSLGLATDTQYF.

J is TRBJ2-1 and V is TRBV20-1; 8 bases are shared with TRBD2. Per germline, CDR1 DFQATT and CDR2 SNEGSKA (reference sequence). The CDR3 is made up of 15 amino acids. Unmatched junction bases numbered 6, after V lost 0 bases and J lost 5 bases. The CDR3 sequence: CSARDMRGAHNEQFF. The CDR3 DNA sequence: TGCAGTGCTAGAGATATGCGGGGGGCCCACAATGAGCAGTTCTTC.

V usage is TRBV20-1 and J usage is TRBJ1-4, with a possible D match to TRBD1 (5 bases). V was trimmed by 0 bases and J by 10 bases, leaving 15 bases between them. The CDR3 extends over 14 amino acids. Germline CDR1 is DFQATT and CDR2 is SNEGSKA (reference sequence). CDR3 in amino acids: CSARDPAGRGKLFF. CDR3 coding DNA: TGCAGTGCTAGAGATCCGGCAGGGAGGGGAAAACTGTTTTTT.

J is TRBJ1-2 and V is TRBV12-3 or TRBV12-4, with 8 nucleotides matching TRBD1. The CDR3 runs 15 residues. J lost 7 bases, V lost 2 bases, and 9 bases had no gene match. CDR3 nucleotides: TGTGCCAGCAGTTTATCCCTTGACAGGGGAGGTGGCTACACCTTC. Translated, it gives CASSLSLDRGGGYTF.